The 18 T cell receptor beta chains presented below share a single source sample, sequenced in a study of cytomegalovirus exposure and HLA in healthy donors. The PCR had 60 Vbeta and 13 Jbeta primers. Method: immunoSEQ multiplex PCR; TCRdb's copy keeps in-frame clones and lacks some. The sample consists of about 140,000 clones, roughly four fifths of them appearing once. The material sequenced was PBMCs. The receptor set was obtained from a man younger than 35 in good health and CMV-seropositive.

This clone has a handful of counts. This rearrangement joins TRBV30 to TRBJ1-1; possible D gene TRBD1, 5 bases. This CDR3 has 15 residues. V lost 0 bases and J 8 bases, leaving 19 bases between the germline ends. In germline, CDR1 is GTSNPN, CDR2 SVGIG (reference sequence). For the CDR3, the DNA is TGTGCCTGGAGTGTAAACCTACGGGGGAGGTTAGAAGCTTTCTTT. Its protein product is CAWSVNLRGRLEAFF.

This sequence joins TRBV7-2 and TRBJ2-1, with TRBD2 matching 10 bases. V was clipped by 2 bases and J by 5 bases; unmatched bases: 3. Germline CDR1 is SGHTA and CDR2 is FQGNSA. The CDR3 consists of 15 residues. In nucleotides, the CDR3 is TGTGCCAGCAGCTTAATCACTAGCGGGAACAATGAGCAGTTCTTC. Amino acids: CASSLITSGNNEQFF.

This clone was picked up a small number of times. The CDR3 DNA sequence: TGCGCCAGCAGCCAAGATTGGCGAGCGCCAAATGAAAAACTGTTTTTT. Residues: CASSQDWRAPNEKLFF. The chain couples TRBV4-1 to TRBJ1-4; no clear D gene. CDR1 MGHRA and CDR2 YSYEKL come from the germline V gene. Trimming pared 0 bases from V and 5 bases from J, leaving 13 bases between. This CDR3 spans 16 amino acids.

This chain links TRBV5-1 with TRBJ2-2; 11 positions match TRBD2. CDR3 length: 17 residues. V trimming: 4 bases; J trimming: 1 base; junction bases outside the gene matches: 6. CDR1 and CDR2 from the germline V gene are SGHRS and YFSETQ. The DNA for the CDR3 is TGCGCCAGCAGCGAAAGGACTAGCGGGCGGAACACCGGGGAGCTGTTTTTT. It yields the protein CASSERTSGRNTGELFF.

This clone was counted once. This chain's CDR3 is CASSLEEGVGPDGGYEQYF. Written as DNA, the CDR3 is TGTGCCAGCAGCCTCGAAGAAGGAGTGGGCCCAGACGGGGGTTACGAGCAGTACTTC. This rearrangement joins TRBV4-2 to TRBJ2-7; a possible D gene is TRBD2 (6 bases). Germline lookup yields CDR1 LGHNA and CDR2 YNFKEQ. The V end lost 4 bases, the J end lost 4 bases, and 29 bases lay between the germline ends. The CDR3 runs 19 residues.

This chain joins TRBV13 and TRBJ2-7; the match to TRBD1 covers 7 bases. The CDR3 is made up of 12 amino acids. The junction had 5 bases not matched to a gene; V was cut back by 6 bases and J by 6 bases. Per germline, CDR1 PRHDT and CDR2 FYEKMQ (reference sequence). The CDR3 protein is CASSRNRGEQYF. The CDR3 DNA reads TGTGCCAGCAGTCGAAACAGGGGCGAGCAGTACTTC.

V is TRBV5-1 and J is TRBJ2-3, with TRBD2 as a possible D gene (6 bases). The CDR3 is 13 amino acids. V lost 1 base, J lost 4 bases, and 7 bases lay in between. Per germline, CDR1 SGHRS and CDR2 YFSETQ. CDR3 loop: CASSLTGADTQYF. CDR3 sequence (DNA): TGCGCCAGCAGCTTGACGGGAGCAGATACGCAGTATTTT. The complete variable domain, with remaining parts taken from reference TRBV5-1 and TRBJ2-3, reads KAGVTQTPRYLIKTRGQQVTLSCSPISGHRSVSWYQQTPGQGLQFLFEYFSETQRNKGNFPGRFSGRQFSNSRSEMNVSTLELGDSALYLCASSLTGADTQYFGPGTRLTVL.

The rearrangement uses TRBV5-4 and TRBJ2-7, with D possibly TRBD2 on 5 matching bases. Trimming removed 3 bases at V and 7 bases at J, with 17 bases between. CDR1 is SGHNT, CDR2 YYREEE, per germline (reference sequence). The CDR3 is 14 amino acids. The CDR3 DNA sequence: TGTGCCAGCAGCTCTCCGGGTAGCGATATGGAGCAGTACTTC. Translated: CASSSPGSDMEQYF.

This chain uses TRBV29-1 with TRBJ2-3; D unclear. Germline-derived CDR1 and CDR2 are SQVTM and ANQGSEA. Trimming took 0 bases from V and 6 from J, leaving 10 bases between them. The CDR3 is 13 residues long. This chain's CDR3 is CSVEENSWDTQYF. DNA for the CDR3: TGCAGCGTTGAAGAGAACTCCTGGGATACGCAGTATTTT.

The chain is built from TRBV19 and TRBJ2-1; 13 bases map to TRBD2. After removal of 3 bases from V and 9 bases from J, the junction contained 8 bases not matched to a gene. Germline CDR1 reads LNHDA; CDR2 reads SQIVND (reference sequence). The CDR3 sequence is 16 residues long. The CDR3 DNA reads as TGTGCCAGTAGTATTGGAACTAGCGGGAGGGCCGGTGAGCAGTTCTTC. It specifies CASSIGTSGRAGEQFF. Full variable domain (remainder filled in from reference TRBV19 and TRBJ2-1): DGGITQSPKYLFRKEGQNVTLSCEQNLNHDAMYWYRQDPGQGLRLIYYSQIVNDFQKGDIAEGYSVSREKKESFPLTVTSAQKNPTAFYLCASSIGTSGRAGEQFFGPGTRLTVL.

The rearrangement links TRBV28 to TRBJ1-2; no clear D gene. Germline CDR1 reads MDHEN; CDR2 reads SYDVKM. CDR3 size: 10 residues. V was shortened by 8 bases and J by 7 bases, with 8 bases between the two germline ends. The CDR3 DNA is TGTGCCAGCGCGAAGTTTGGCTACACCTTC. Translating it yields CASAKFGYTF.

The chain employs TRBV5-1 and TRBJ2-1, with a possible D match to TRBD2 (6 bases). This CDR3 is 11 amino acids long. Between the trimmed V and J ends, which lost 2 bases and 9 bases, there was a span of 6 bases. Germline V lookup: CDR1 SGHRS, CDR2 YFSETQ. The CDR3 loop is CASSFGGEQFF. The CDR3 DNA is TGCGCCAGCAGCTTCGGGGGTGAGCAGTTCTTC. Looking up the rest from reference TRBV5-1 and TRBJ2-1 gives the full variable domain: KAGVTQTPRYLIKTRGQQVTLSCSPISGHRSVSWYQQTPGQGLQFLFEYFSETQRNKGNFPGRFSGRQFSNSRSEMNVSTLELGDSALYLCASSFGGEQFFGPGTRLTVL.

This clone appeared once. V gene TRBV28 combines with J gene TRBJ1-2; 8 positions match TRBD1. The CDR3 loop spans 12 amino acids. V was pared by 6 bases and J by 8 bases, with 5 bases of the junction left unmatched. From germline, CDR1 is MDHEN and CDR2 SYDVKM. CDR3 loop: CASSGQGVGYTF. The CDR3 region has the DNA TGTGCCAGCAGCGGACAGGGAGTGGGCTACACCTTC.

For this clone: The germline gene is not matched at one end of the junction; a read error may be the cause. The chain combines TRBV28 with TRBJ2-2; TRBD2 agrees at 14 bases. This CDR3 has 16 amino acids. Germline V gene sequence: CDR1 MDHEN, CDR2 SYDVKM. This CDR3 is CASSRLAGGLTGELLF. Here the CDR3 DNA reads TGTGCCAGCAGTCGACTAGCGGGAGGGCTTACCGGGGAGCTGCTTTTT.

The chain is built from TRBV2 and TRBJ2-7; maybe TRBD1 (6 bases). V dropped 3 bases and J dropped 6 bases, with 18 bases sitting between them. CDR1 and CDR2 (germline): SNHLY, FYNNEI. This CDR3 contains 15 residues. CDR3 in DNA: TGTGCCAGCAGTGAGACCCTTGGGGGCAGCCGCGAGCAGTACTTC. This encodes CASSETLGGSREQYF.

The CDR3: CASSFTGIHEQYF. CDR3 nucleotide sequence: TGTGCCAGCAGTTTCACAGGGATCCACGAGCAGTACTTC. The genes are TRBV27 and TRBJ2-7, with TRBD1 as a possible D gene (6 bases). This CDR3 has 13 amino acids. V lost 3 bases, J lost 5 bases, and 11 bases lay in between. The V gene's germline CDR1 is MNHEY and CDR2 SMNVEV (reference sequence).

In the case of this clone: Its ends do not fully match the called genes, so a read error is possible. CDR3 in DNA: TGCGCCAGCACCTTGGCTAGCGGGAGCAGCGAGCAGTACTTC. It yields the protein CASTLASGSSEQYF. V gene TRBV5-1 combines with J gene TRBJ2-7; 10 bases line up with TRBD2. CDR3 length: 14 amino acids. From germline, CDR1 is SGHRS and CDR2 YFSETQ.

The genes are TRBV5-4 and TRBJ2-7; 8 bases are shared with TRBD1. The V gene end was trimmed by 4 bases and the J gene end by 5 bases; junction bases not matched to a gene: 11. The CDR3 sequence is 15 residues long. Per the germline V gene, CDR1 is SGHNT and CDR2 is YYREEE (reference sequence). The CDR3 reads CASSLPGQELDEQYF. The CDR3 nucleotides are TGTGCCAGCAGCCTGCCGGGACAGGAACTAGACGAGCAGTACTTC. Full variable domain (outside the CDR3, taken from reference TRBV5-4 and TRBJ2-7): ETGVTQSPTHLIKTRGQQVTLRCSSQSGHNTVSWYQQALGQGPQFIFQYYREEENGRGNFPPRFSGLQFPNYSSELNVNALELDDSALYLCASSLPGQELDEQYFGPGTRLTVT.